This is a list of T cell receptor beta chains from one sample in a study of beta chain features in type 1 diabetes. Clones were sequenced by immunoSEQ multiplex PCR, and TCRdb holds only the in-frame ones, with some missing. In the table there are 200,000 to 250,000 clones, roughly 17% of which are singletons. Sequencing input: naive CD4+ T cells from blood. Receptors originate from a man younger than 40 with type 1 diabetes. Both conserved end residues are part of each CDR3. The order of the fields is V gene, clone size, J gene, D gene, CDR3 DNA, CDR3 protein. D genes are given only for firm matches. For some rows the clone size is stated as once, few or many, or as a class when expanded; others skip it.

v_call: TRBV2; clone_size: few; j_call: TRBJ1-2; d_call: TRBD1; cdr3_nt: TGTGCCAGCGGAGCCGGGACAGGGTTGGTGTATGGCTACACCTTC; cdr3_aa: CASGAGTGLVYGYTF
v_call: TRBV18; clone_size: NA; j_call: TRBJ1-1; d_call: TRBD1; cdr3_nt: TGTGCCAGCTCACCACCGTACGGACAGGGGGCACAGAACACTGAAGCTTTCTTT; cdr3_aa: CASSPPYGQGAQNTEAFF
v_call: TRBV9; clone_size: NA; j_call: TRBJ2-7; d_call: TRBD2; cdr3_nt: TGTGCCAGCAGCGCCCTTGGGACTAGCGGGATCCACGAGCAGTACTTC; cdr3_aa: CASSALGTSGIHEQYF
v_call: TRBV19; clone_size: few; j_call: TRBJ2-3; d_call: NA; cdr3_nt: TGTGCCAGCGGGATCCTCGGAGATACGCAGTATTTT; cdr3_aa: CASGILGDTQYF
v_call: TRBV29-1; clone_size: few; j_call: TRBJ2-4; d_call: TRBD2; cdr3_nt: TGCAGCGTCACCTCGGGAGGAGGAAACATTCAGTACTTC; cdr3_aa: CSVTSGGGNIQYF
v_call: TRBV9; clone_size: NA; j_call: TRBJ2-1; d_call: NA; cdr3_nt: TGTGCCAGCAGCGTTAGGAGCTCCTACAATGAGCAGTTCTTC; cdr3_aa: CASSVRSSYNEQFF
v_call: TRBV6-5; clone_size: NA; j_call: TRBJ2-1; d_call: NA; cdr3_nt: TGTGCCAGCAAGAGGGGTAGCTCCTACAATGAGCAGTTCTTC; cdr3_aa: CASKRGSSYNEQFF
v_call: TRBV7-9; clone_size: NA; j_call: TRBJ1-5; d_call: NA; cdr3_nt: TGTGCCAGCAGCTTATGGCAGGATAGCAATCAGCCCCAGCATTTT; cdr3_aa: CASSLWQDSNQPQHF
v_call: TRBV23-1; clone_size: NA; j_call: TRBJ1-2; d_call: TRBD1; cdr3_nt: TGCGCCAGCAGTCGTCCCGGGACAGGGGGGAGGTATGGCTACACCTTC; cdr3_aa: CASSRPGTGGRYGYTF
v_call: TRBV2; clone_size: NA; j_call: TRBJ2-5; d_call: NA; cdr3_nt: TGTGCCAGCAGTGAACTAGGCCAAGAGACCCAGTACTTC; cdr3_aa: CASSELGQETQYF
v_call: TRBV7-2; clone_size: NA; j_call: TRBJ2-7; d_call: NA; cdr3_nt: TGTGCCAGCAGCTTAGCCAAGGGTGAGCAGTACTTC; cdr3_aa: CASSLAKGEQYF
v_call: TRBV28; clone_size: NA; j_call: TRBJ1-1; d_call: NA; cdr3_nt: TGTGCCAGCAGTCTCGGAAGAGTGGACACTGAAGCTTTCTTT; cdr3_aa: CASSLGRVDTEAFF
v_call: TRBV7-6; clone_size: few; j_call: TRBJ1-1; d_call: NA; cdr3_nt: TGTGCCAGCAGCTTGGGCACTGAAGCTTTCTTT; cdr3_aa: CASSLGTEAFF
v_call: TRBV5-1; clone_size: few; j_call: TRBJ1-3; d_call: NA; cdr3_nt: TGCGCCAGCGGTACCACCTCTGGAAACACCATATATTTT; cdr3_aa: CASGTTSGNTIYF
v_call: TRBV18; clone_size: NA; j_call: TRBJ2-7; d_call: NA; cdr3_nt: TGTGCCAGCTCACCCGACAGCTCCTACGAGCAGTACTTC; cdr3_aa: CASSPDSSYEQYF
v_call: TRBV7-8; clone_size: NA; j_call: TRBJ2-7; d_call: NA; cdr3_nt: TGTGCCAGCACCTCTTCGGCGGGCAGGGTAAGCGAGCAGTACTTC; cdr3_aa: CASTSSAGRVSEQYF
v_call: TRBV27; clone_size: NA; j_call: TRBJ2-7; d_call: TRBD2; cdr3_nt: TGTGCCTCCACGGAAGGTAGCGGGAACTCCTACGAGCAGTACTTC; cdr3_aa: CASTEGSGNSYEQYF
v_call: TRBV11-2; clone_size: NA; j_call: TRBJ2-1; d_call: NA; cdr3_nt: TGTGCCAGCAGCCCCTTAAATAGGGCCGCCTACAATGAGCAGTTCTTC; cdr3_aa: CASSPLNRAAYNEQFF
v_call: TRBV6-6; clone_size: NA; j_call: TRBJ2-3; d_call: TRBD1; cdr3_nt: TGTGCCAGCAGTTCAGACAGGGTCGGAGATACGCAGTATTTT; cdr3_aa: CASSSDRVGDTQYF
v_call: TRBV19; clone_size: NA; j_call: TRBJ1-5; d_call: NA; cdr3_nt: TGTGCCAGTAGTATAGGTCCACAGACTAGCAATCAGCCCCAGCATTTT; cdr3_aa: CASSIGPQTSNQPQHF
v_call: TRBV13; clone_size: NA; j_call: TRBJ1-1; d_call: NA; cdr3_nt: TGTGCCAGCAGCTTCAGGAGGGCCACTGAAGCTTTCTTT; cdr3_aa: CASSFRRATEAFF
v_call: TRBV5-1; clone_size: once; j_call: TRBJ2-5; d_call: NA; cdr3_nt: TGCGCCAGCAGCTTGGCAAGCAGCTGGGCGGAGACCCAGTACTTC; cdr3_aa: CASSLASSWAETQYF
v_call: TRBV14; clone_size: NA; j_call: TRBJ2-7; d_call: TRBD2; cdr3_nt: TGTGCCAGCAGCCAAGGTGGGACTAGCATCCCCTACGAGCAGTACTTC; cdr3_aa: CASSQGGTSIPYEQYF
v_call: TRBV7-2; clone_size: few; j_call: TRBJ2-1; d_call: NA; cdr3_nt: TGTGCCAGCAGCCGGGACACTAGCTCCTACAATGAGCAGTTCTTC; cdr3_aa: CASSRDTSSYNEQFF
v_call: TRBV5-4; clone_size: few; j_call: TRBJ2-1; d_call: NA; cdr3_nt: TGTGCCAGCAGCTTGCCCGACAGTAATGAGCAGTTCTTC; cdr3_aa: CASSLPDSNEQFF
v_call: TRBV30; clone_size: few; j_call: TRBJ1-4; d_call: NA; cdr3_nt: TGTGCCTGGAGTGTACTATTGGGGGGTGAAAAACTGTTTTTT; cdr3_aa: CAWSVLLGGEKLFF
v_call: TRBV5-1; clone_size: NA; j_call: TRBJ2-1; d_call: TRBD2; cdr3_nt: TGCGCCAGCAGCGGGGGACTTGGACTAGCCTACAATGAGCAGTTCTTC; cdr3_aa: CASSGGLGLAYNEQFF
v_call: TRBV30; clone_size: NA; j_call: TRBJ2-5; d_call: NA; cdr3_nt: TGTGCCTGGAAGGGCGGGTCGGGGGAGACCCAGTACTTC; cdr3_aa: CAWKGGSGETQYF
v_call: TRBV2; clone_size: NA; j_call: TRBJ1-2; d_call: TRBD1; cdr3_nt: TGTGCCAGCAGCGGACAGGGGCGCAACTATGGCTACACCTTC; cdr3_aa: CASSGQGRNYGYTF
v_call: TRBV10-3; clone_size: NA; j_call: TRBJ2-3; d_call: NA; cdr3_nt: TGTGCCAGTAGCTCGGTTAGAGATACGCAGTATTTT; cdr3_aa: CASSSVRDTQYF
v_call: TRBV14; clone_size: few; j_call: TRBJ2-2; d_call: TRBD1; cdr3_nt: TGTGCCAGCAGCCAAGTGGGGGACAGCCGCACCGGGGAGCTGTTTTTT; cdr3_aa: CASSQVGDSRTGELFF
v_call: TRBV5-6; clone_size: few; j_call: TRBJ2-1; d_call: NA; cdr3_nt: TGTGCCAGCAGCTTGATCGACAGAGAATACAATGAGCAGTTCTTC; cdr3_aa: CASSLIDREYNEQFF
v_call: TRBV30; clone_size: few; j_call: TRBJ2-5; d_call: NA; cdr3_nt: TGTGCCTGGAGTCCGGGCGGGGAGACCCAGTACTTC; cdr3_aa: CAWSPGGETQYF
v_call: TRBV7-2; clone_size: NA; j_call: TRBJ1-3; d_call: NA; cdr3_nt: TGTGCCAGCGCAGAGTCTGGAAACACCATATATTTT; cdr3_aa: CASAESGNTIYF
v_call: TRBV7-7; clone_size: few; j_call: TRBJ2-5; d_call: TRBD1; cdr3_nt: TGTGCTAGCAGCTCGACAGGGGAAGAGACCCAGTACTTC; cdr3_aa: CASSSTGEETQYF
v_call: TRBV7-2; clone_size: NA; j_call: TRBJ2-1; d_call: TRBD1; cdr3_nt: TGTGCCAGCAGCTTGTCCCGGGGACAGGTCTTGCACAATGAGCAGTTCTTC; cdr3_aa: CASSLSRGQVLHNEQFF
v_call: TRBV2; clone_size: NA; j_call: TRBJ2-1; d_call: TRBD2; cdr3_nt: TGTGCCAGCAGTGTCGAGCGGGAGGTGTTTAATGAGCAGTTCTTC; cdr3_aa: CASSVEREVFNEQFF
v_call: TRBV4-1; clone_size: NA; j_call: TRBJ2-2; d_call: NA; cdr3_nt: TGCGCCAGCAGCCAAGCCTCTGACATGGTCGCGCGGACCGGGGAGCTGTTTTTT; cdr3_aa: CASSQASDMVARTGELFF
v_call: TRBV5-1; clone_size: NA; j_call: TRBJ2-7; d_call: TRBD1; cdr3_nt: TGCGCCAGCAGCTTTATCTACAGGGGGCGGTACGAGCAGTACTTC; cdr3_aa: CASSFIYRGRYEQYF
v_call: TRBV9; clone_size: NA; j_call: TRBJ2-1; d_call: NA; cdr3_nt: TGTGCCAGCAGCGTAGATCCCAGGGTCCACAATGAGCAGTTCTTC; cdr3_aa: CASSVDPRVHNEQFF
v_call: TRBV7-2; clone_size: few; j_call: TRBJ1-2; d_call: NA; cdr3_nt: TGTGCCAGCAGCTTTAGTGCGGTTAACTATGGCTACACCTTC; cdr3_aa: CASSFSAVNYGYTF
v_call: TRBV7-3; clone_size: few; j_call: TRBJ2-1; d_call: TRBD2; cdr3_nt: TGTGCCAGCAGCTCACGGACTAGCGGGGTTGGAAATGAGCAGTTCTTC; cdr3_aa: CASSSRTSGVGNEQFF
v_call: TRBV29-1; clone_size: NA; j_call: TRBJ2-7; d_call: TRBD2; cdr3_nt: TGCAGCGTTGGGATGCGGCTAGCGGGGACGGGCGAGCAGTACTTC; cdr3_aa: CSVGMRLAGTGEQYF
v_call: TRBV30; clone_size: few; j_call: TRBJ1-5; d_call: TRBD1; cdr3_nt: TGTGCCTGGAGTAAGGACAGGGGGGGCAATCAGCCCCAGCATTTT; cdr3_aa: CAWSKDRGGNQPQHF
v_call: TRBV10-3; clone_size: few; j_call: TRBJ1-5; d_call: NA; cdr3_nt: TGTGCCATCACCCGGGACCCCAATCAGCCCCAGCATTTT; cdr3_aa: CAITRDPNQPQHF
v_call: TRBV27; clone_size: few; j_call: TRBJ2-3; d_call: TRBD1; cdr3_nt: TGTGCCAGCAGTTTAGGACAGGGGGCAGGAGATACGCAGTATTTT; cdr3_aa: CASSLGQGAGDTQYF
v_call: TRBV7-9; clone_size: NA; j_call: TRBJ2-7; d_call: NA; cdr3_nt: TGTGCCAGCAGCCCCATAGTGGGGGTGAGGTACGAGCAGTACTTC; cdr3_aa: CASSPIVGVRYEQYF
v_call: TRBV4-3; clone_size: few; j_call: TRBJ1-5; d_call: NA; cdr3_nt: TGCGCCAGCAGCCCCCCAAGGCACAGGGCCTCGCGCAATCAGCCCCAGCATTTT; cdr3_aa: CASSPPRHRASRNQPQHF
v_call: TRBV7-2; clone_size: few; j_call: TRBJ2-1; d_call: TRBD1; cdr3_nt: TGTGCCAGCAGCTTAGACAGGGGGCAAGGTGAGCAGTTCTTC; cdr3_aa: CASSLDRGQGEQFF
v_call: TRBV2; clone_size: few; j_call: TRBJ1-2; d_call: NA; cdr3_nt: TGTGCCAGCAGGACCGAAGCCCATGGCTACACCTTC; cdr3_aa: CASRTEAHGYTF
v_call: TRBV30; clone_size: few; j_call: TRBJ2-7; d_call: TRBD1; cdr3_nt: TGTGCCTGGAGTGAGACAGGGGCCTACGAGCAGTACTTC; cdr3_aa: CAWSETGAYEQYF
v_call: TRBV7-9; clone_size: few; j_call: TRBJ1-5; d_call: NA; cdr3_nt: TGTGCCAGCAGCTTAGGGGCAGGGAATCAGCCCCAGCATTTT; cdr3_aa: CASSLGAGNQPQHF
v_call: TRBV29-1; clone_size: NA; j_call: TRBJ2-5; d_call: NA; cdr3_nt: TGCAGCGTCGGACCTAACCAAGAGACCCAGTACTTC; cdr3_aa: CSVGPNQETQYF
v_call: TRBV30; clone_size: few; j_call: TRBJ1-1; d_call: NA; cdr3_nt: TGTGCCTGGACAGGTAGTACGTTAAGGACTGAAGCTTTCTTT; cdr3_aa: CAWTGSTLRTEAFF